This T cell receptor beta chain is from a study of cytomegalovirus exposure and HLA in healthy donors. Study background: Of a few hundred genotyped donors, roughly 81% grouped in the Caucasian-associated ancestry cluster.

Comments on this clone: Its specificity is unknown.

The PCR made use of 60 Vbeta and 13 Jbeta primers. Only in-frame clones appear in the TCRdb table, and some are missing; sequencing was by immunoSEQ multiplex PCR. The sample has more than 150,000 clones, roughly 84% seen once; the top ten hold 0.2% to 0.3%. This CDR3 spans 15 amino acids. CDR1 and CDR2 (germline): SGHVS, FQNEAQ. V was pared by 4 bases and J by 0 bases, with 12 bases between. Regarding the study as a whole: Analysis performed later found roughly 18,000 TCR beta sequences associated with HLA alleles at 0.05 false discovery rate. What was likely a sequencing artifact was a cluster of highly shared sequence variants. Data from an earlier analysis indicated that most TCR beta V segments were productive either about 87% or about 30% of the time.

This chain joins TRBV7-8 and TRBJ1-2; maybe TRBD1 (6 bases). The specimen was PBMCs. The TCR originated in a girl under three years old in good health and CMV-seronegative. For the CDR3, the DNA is TGTGCCAGCAGCTCCAACAGGGCAGCTAACTATGGCTACACCTTC. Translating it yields CASSSNRAANYGYTF.